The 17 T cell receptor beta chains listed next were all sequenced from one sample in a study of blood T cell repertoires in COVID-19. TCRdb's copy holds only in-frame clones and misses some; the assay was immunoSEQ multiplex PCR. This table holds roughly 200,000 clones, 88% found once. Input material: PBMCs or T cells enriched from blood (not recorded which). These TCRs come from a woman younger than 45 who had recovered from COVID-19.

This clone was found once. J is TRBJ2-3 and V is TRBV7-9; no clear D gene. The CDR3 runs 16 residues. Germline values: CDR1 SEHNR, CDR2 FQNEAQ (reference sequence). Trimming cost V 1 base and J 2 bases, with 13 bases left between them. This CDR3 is CASSLERLVTTDTQYF. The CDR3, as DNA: TGTGCCAGCAGCTTAGAGAGGCTCGTAACCACAGATACGCAGTATTTT.

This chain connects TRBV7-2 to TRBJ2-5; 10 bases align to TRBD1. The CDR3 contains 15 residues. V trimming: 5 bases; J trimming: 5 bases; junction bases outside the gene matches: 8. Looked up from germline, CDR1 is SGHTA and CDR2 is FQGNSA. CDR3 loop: CASSHGQGERETQYF. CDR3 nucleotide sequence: TGTGCCAGCAGCCACGGACAGGGGGAGAGGGAGACCCAGTACTTC.

The CDR3 nucleotides are TGTGCCAGCAGTTTCGGTTGGTACGAGCAGTACTTC. It translates to CASSFGWYEQYF. V and J are TRBV12-3 or TRBV12-4 and TRBJ2-7; D gene uncertain. This CDR3 contains 12 residues. Trimming left V 3 bases short and J 4 bases short, with 7 bases between.

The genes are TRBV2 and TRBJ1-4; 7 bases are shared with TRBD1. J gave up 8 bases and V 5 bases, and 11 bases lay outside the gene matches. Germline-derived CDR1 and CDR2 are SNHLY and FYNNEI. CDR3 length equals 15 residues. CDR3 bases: TGTGCCAGCAGTCAAATCTTGACAGGGCGGGAAAAACTGTTTTTT. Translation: CASSQILTGREKLFF.

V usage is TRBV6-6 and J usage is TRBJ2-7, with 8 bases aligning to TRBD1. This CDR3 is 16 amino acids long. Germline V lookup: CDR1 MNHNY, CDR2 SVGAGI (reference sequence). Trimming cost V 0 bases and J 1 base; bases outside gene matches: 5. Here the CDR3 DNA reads TGTGCCAGCAGTTACTCGAGGCAGGGGGCGTCCTACGAGCAGTACTTC. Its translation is CASSYSRQGASYEQYF.

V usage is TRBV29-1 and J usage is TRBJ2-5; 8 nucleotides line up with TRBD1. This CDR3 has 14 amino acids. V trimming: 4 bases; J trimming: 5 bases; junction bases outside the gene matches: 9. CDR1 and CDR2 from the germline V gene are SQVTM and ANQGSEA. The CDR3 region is CSVGGQGASETQYF. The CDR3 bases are TGCAGCGTTGGAGGGCAGGGGGCGTCGGAGACCCAGTACTTC.

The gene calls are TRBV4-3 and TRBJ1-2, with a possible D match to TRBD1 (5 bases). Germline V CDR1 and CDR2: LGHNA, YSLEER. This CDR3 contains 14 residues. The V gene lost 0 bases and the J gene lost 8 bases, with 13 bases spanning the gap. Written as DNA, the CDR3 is TGCGCCAGCAGCCAAGAGGAAGGGGTGGTCGGCTACACCTTC. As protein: CASSQEEGVVGYTF.

CDR3 DNA sequence: TGCGCCAGCAGCCAAGATCCCTCGGCAGATACGCAGTATTTT. It is translated as CASSQDPSADTQYF. This chain links TRBV4-3 with TRBJ2-3; D remains unclear. Per the germline V gene, CDR1 is LGHNA and CDR2 is YSLEER. The CDR3 is made up of 14 amino acids. V dropped 0 bases and J dropped 4 bases, with 8 bases sitting between them.

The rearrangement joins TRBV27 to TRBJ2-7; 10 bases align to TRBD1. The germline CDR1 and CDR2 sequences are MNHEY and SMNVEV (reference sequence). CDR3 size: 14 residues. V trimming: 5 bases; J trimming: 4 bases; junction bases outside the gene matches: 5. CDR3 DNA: TGTGCCAGCAGTCGGAGACAGGGGGCGTACGAGCAGTACTTC. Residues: CASSRRQGAYEQYF.

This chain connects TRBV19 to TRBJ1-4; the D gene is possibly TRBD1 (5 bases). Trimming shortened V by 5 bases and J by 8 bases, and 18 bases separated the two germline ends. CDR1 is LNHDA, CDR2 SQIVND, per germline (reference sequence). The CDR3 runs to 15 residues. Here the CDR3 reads CASSAGTGWREKLFF. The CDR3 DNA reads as TGTGCCAGTAGTGCCGGCACAGGTTGGCGCGAAAAACTGTTTTTT.

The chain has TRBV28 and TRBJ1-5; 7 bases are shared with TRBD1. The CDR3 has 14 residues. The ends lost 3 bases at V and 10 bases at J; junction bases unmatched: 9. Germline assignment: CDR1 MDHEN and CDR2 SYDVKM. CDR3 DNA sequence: TGTGCCAGCAGTTTGTCCCAGGGGGATAGCCCCCAGCATTTT. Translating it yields CASSLSQGDSPQHF. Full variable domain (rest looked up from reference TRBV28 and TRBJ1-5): DVKVTQSSRYLVKRTGEKVFLECVQDMDHENMFWYRQDPGLGLRLIYFSYDVKMKEKGDIPEGYSVSREKKERFSLILESASTNQTSMYLCASSLSQGDSPQHFGDGTRLSIL.

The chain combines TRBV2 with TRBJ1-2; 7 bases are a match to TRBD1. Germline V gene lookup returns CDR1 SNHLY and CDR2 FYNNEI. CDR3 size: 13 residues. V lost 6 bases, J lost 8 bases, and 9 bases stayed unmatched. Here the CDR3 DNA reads TGTGCCAGCAGGGGACAGAGGATTCAGGGCTACACCTTC. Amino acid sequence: CASRGQRIQGYTF.

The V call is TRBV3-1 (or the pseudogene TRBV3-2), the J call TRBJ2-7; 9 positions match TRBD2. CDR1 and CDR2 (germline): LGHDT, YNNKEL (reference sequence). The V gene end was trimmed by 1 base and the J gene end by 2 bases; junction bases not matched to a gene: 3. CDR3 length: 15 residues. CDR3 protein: CASSQGSGGAYEQYF. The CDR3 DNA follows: TGTGCCAGCAGCCAAGGTAGCGGGGGTGCCTACGAGCAGTACTTC.

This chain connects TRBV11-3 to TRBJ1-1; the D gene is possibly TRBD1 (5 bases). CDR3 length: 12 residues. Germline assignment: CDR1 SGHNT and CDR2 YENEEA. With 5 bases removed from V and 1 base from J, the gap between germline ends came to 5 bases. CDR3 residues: CASSTGNTEAFF. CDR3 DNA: TGTGCCAGCAGCACAGGGAACACTGAAGCTTTCTTT.

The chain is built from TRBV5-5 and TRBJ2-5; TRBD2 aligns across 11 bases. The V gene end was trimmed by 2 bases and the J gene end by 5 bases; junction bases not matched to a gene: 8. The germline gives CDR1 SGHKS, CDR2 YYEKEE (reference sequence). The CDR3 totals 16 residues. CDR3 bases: TGTGCCAGCAGCTTTAGCGGGGGGGCCATTTGGGAGACCCAGTACTTC. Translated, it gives CASSFSGGAIWETQYF.

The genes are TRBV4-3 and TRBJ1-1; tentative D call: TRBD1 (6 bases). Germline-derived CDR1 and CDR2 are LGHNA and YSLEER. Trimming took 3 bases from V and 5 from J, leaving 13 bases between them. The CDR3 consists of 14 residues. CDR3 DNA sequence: TGCGCCAGCAGCCATTTACAGGGTCGGACTGAAGCTTTCTTT. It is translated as CASSHLQGRTEAFF.

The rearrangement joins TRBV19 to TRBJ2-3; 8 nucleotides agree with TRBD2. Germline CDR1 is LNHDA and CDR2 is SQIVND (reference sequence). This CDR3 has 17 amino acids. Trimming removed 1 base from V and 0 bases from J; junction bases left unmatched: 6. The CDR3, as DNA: TGTGCCAGTAGTATAGGGGGCGGGGGGACTAGCACAGATACGCAGTATTTT. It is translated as CASSIGGGGTSTDTQYF.